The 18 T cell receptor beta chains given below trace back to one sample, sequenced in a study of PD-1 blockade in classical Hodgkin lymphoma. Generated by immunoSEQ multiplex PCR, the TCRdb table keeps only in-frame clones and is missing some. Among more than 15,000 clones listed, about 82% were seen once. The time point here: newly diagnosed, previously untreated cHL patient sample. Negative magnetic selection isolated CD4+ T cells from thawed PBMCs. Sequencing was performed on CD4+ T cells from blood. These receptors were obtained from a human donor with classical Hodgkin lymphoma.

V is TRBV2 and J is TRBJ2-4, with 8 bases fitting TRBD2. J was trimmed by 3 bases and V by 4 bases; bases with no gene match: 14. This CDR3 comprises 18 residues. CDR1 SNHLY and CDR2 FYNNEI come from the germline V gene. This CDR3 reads CASSGGWGREGGKNIQYF. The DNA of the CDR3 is TGTGCCAGCAGTGGCGGTTGGGGCCGGGAGGGTGGCAAAAACATTCAGTACTTC.

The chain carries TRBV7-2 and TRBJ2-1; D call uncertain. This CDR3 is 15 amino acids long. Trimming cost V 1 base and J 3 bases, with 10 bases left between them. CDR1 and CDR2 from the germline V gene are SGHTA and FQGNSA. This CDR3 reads CASSLEHQSYNEQFF. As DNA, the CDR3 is TGTGCCAGCAGCTTAGAACACCAAAGCTACAATGAGCAGTTCTTC.

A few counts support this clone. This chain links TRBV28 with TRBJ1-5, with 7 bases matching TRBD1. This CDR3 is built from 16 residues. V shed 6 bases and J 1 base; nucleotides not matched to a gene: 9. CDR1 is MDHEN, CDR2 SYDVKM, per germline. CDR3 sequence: CASRSTGVVSNQPQHF. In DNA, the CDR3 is TGTGCCAGCAGGTCTACAGGGGTGGTGAGCAATCAGCCCCAGCATTTT.

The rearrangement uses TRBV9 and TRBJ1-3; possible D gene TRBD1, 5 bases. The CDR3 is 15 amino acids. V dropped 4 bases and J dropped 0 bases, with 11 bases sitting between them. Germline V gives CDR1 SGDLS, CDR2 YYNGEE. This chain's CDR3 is CASSWGLSSGNTIYF. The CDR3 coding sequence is TGTGCCAGCAGCTGGGGACTGAGCTCTGGAAACACCATATATTTT.

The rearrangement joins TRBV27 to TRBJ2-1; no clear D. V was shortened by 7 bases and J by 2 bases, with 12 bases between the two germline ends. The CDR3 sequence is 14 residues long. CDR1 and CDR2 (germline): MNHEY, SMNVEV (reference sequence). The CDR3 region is CASNPGYTYNEQFF. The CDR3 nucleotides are TGTGCCAGCAACCCCGGGTACACCTACAATGAGCAGTTCTTC.

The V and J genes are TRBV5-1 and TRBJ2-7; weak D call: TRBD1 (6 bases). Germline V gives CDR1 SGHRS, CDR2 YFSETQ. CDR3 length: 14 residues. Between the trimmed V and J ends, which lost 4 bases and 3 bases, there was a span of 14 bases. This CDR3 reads CASSLHRDNYEQYF. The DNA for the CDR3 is TGCGCCAGCAGCCTTCACAGGGATAACTACGAGCAGTACTTC.

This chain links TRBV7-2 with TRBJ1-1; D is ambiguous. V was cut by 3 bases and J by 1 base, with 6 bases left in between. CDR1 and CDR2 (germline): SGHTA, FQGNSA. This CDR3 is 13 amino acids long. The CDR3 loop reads CASSLGRNTEAFF. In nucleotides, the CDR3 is TGTGCCAGCAGCTTGGGTAGGAACACTGAAGCTTTCTTT.

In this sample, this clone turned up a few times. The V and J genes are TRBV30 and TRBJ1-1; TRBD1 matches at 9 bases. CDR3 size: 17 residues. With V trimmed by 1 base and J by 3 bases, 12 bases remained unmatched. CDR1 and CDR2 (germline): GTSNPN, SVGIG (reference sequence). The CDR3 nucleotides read TGTGCCTGGAGTGGGGACCCACCGGGACAGGGAGACACTGAAGCTTTCTTT. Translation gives CAWSGDPPGQGDTEAFF.

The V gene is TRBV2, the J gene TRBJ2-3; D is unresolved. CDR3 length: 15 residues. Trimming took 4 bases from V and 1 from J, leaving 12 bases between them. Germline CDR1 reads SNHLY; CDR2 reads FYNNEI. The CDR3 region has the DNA TGTGCCAGCAGTGGGCTAATAGCCGGCACAGATACGCAGTATTTT. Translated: CASSGLIAGTDTQYF.

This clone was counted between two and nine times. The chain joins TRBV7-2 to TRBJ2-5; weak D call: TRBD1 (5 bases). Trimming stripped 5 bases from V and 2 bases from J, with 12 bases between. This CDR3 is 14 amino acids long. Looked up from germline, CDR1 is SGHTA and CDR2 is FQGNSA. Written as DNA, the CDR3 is TGTGCCAGCAGCACACGGACAAAGCAAGAGACCCAGTACTTC. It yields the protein CASSTRTKQETQYF.

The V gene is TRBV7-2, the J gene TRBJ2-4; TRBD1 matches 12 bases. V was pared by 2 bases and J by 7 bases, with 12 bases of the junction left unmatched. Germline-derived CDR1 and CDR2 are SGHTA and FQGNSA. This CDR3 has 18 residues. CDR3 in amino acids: CASSLTNPGQGAGNIQYF. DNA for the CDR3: TGTGCCAGCAGCTTAACAAATCCGGGACAGGGGGCTGGGAACATTCAGTACTTC. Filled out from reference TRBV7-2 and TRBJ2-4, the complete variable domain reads GAGVSQSPSNKVTEKGKDVELRCDPISGHTALYWYRQSLGQGLEFLIYFQGNSAPDKSGLPSDRFSAERTGGSVSTLTIQRTQQEDSAVYLCASSLTNPGQGAGNIQYFGAGTRLSVL.

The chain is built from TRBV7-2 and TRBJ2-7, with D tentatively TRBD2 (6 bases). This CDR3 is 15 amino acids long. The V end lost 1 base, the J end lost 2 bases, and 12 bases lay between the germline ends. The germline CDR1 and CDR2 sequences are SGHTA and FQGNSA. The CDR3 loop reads CASSLGGGTAYEQYF. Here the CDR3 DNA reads TGTGCCAGCAGCTTAGGAGGCGGGACCGCCTACGAGCAGTACTTC.

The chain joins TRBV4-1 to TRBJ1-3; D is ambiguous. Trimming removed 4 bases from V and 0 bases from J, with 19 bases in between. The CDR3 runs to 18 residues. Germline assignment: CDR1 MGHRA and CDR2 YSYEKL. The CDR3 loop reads CASSLLTLGGSSGNTIYF. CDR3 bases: TGCGCCAGCAGCCTCCTAACCCTGGGCGGGAGCTCTGGAAACACCATATATTTT.

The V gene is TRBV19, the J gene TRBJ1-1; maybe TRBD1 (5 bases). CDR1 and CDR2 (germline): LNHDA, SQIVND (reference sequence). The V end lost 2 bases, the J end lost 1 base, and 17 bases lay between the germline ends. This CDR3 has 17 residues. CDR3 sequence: CASSITAQGRRNTEAFF. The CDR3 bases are TGTGCCAGTAGTATAACCGCCCAGGGACGGAGGAACACTGAAGCTTTCTTT.

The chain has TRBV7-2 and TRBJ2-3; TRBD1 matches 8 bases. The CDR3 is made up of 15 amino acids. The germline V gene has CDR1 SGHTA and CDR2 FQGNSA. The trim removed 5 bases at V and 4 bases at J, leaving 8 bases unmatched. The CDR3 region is CASSLGQGGADTQYF. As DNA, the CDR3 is TGTGCCAGCAGCCTTGGACAGGGAGGAGCAGATACGCAGTATTTT.

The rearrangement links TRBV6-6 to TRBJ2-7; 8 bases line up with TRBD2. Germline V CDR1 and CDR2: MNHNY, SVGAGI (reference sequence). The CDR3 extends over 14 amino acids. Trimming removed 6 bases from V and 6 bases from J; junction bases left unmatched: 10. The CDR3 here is CASRPGLGATEQYF. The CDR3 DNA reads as TGTGCCAGCAGGCCGGGACTAGGCGCGACCGAGCAGTACTTC.

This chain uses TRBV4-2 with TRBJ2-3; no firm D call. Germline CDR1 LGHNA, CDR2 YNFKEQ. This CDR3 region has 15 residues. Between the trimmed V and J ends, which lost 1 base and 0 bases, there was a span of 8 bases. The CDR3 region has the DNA TGTGCCAGCAGCCAAGTCCCTTTTAGCACAGATACGCAGTATTTT. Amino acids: CASSQVPFSTDTQYF.

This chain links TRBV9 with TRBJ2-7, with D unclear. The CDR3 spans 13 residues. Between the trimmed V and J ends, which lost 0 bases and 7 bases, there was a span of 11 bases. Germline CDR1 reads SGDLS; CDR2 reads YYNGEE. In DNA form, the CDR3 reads TGTGCCAGCAGCGTAGGGCAAGGGTGGGAGCAGTACTTC. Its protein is CASSVGQGWEQYF.